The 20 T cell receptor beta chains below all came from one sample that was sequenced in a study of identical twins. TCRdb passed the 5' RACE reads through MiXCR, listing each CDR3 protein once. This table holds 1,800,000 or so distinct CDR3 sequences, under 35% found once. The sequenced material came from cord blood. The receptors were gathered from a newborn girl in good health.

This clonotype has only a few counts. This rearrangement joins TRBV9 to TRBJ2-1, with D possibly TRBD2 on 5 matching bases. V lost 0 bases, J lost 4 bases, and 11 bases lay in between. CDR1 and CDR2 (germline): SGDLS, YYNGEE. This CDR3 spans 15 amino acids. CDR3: CASSVAITGYNEQFF. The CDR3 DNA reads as TGTGCCAGCAGCGTAGCTATTACGGGGTACAATGAGCAGTTCTTC.

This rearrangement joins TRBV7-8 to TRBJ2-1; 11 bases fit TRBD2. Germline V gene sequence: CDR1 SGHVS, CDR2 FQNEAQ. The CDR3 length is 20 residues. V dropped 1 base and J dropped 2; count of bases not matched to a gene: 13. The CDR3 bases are TGTGCCAGCAGCTTAGTTAGGACTAGCGGGCGGCTACAGCCCTACAATGAGCAGTTCTTC. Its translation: CASSLVRTSGRLQPYNEQFF.

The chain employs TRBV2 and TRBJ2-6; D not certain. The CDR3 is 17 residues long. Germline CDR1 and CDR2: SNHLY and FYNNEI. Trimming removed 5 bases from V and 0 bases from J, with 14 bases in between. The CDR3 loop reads CASSPQYRLSGANVLTF. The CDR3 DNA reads TGTGCCAGCAGTCCACAGTACCGACTCTCTGGGGCCAACGTCCTGACTTTC.

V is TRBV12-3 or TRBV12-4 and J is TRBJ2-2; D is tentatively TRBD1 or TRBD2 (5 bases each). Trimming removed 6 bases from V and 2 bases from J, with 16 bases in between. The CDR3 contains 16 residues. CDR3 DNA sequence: TGTGCCAGCAGCCCGGGATGGACAATTAACACCGGGGAGCTGTTTTTT. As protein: CASSPGWTINTGELFF.

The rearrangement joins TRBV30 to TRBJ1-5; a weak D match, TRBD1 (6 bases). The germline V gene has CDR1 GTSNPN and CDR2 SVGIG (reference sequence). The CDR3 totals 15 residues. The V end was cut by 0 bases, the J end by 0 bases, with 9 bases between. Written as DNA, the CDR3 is TGTGCCTGGAGTGTCGGGACACTTAGCAATCAGCCCCAGCATTTT. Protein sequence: CAWSVGTLSNQPQHF.

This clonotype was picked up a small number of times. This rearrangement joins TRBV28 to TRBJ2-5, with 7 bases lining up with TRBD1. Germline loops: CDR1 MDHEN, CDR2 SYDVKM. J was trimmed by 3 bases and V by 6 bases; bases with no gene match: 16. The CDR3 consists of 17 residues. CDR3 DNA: TGTGCCAGCAGCAGGGCCCCACAGGGGTTGAGCGAAGAGACCCAGTACTTC. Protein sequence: CASSRAPQGLSEETQYF.

The DNA for the CDR3 is TGCAGTGCTAGAGTTTTTTCTGGGACCCAGTACTTC. Protein sequence: CSARVFSGTQYF. This sequence joins TRBV20-1 and TRBJ2-5; D call uncertain. The CDR3 is 12 amino acids. CDR1 and CDR2 (germline): DFQATT, SNEGSKA (reference sequence). V dropped 1 base and J dropped 7 bases, with 10 bases sitting between them.

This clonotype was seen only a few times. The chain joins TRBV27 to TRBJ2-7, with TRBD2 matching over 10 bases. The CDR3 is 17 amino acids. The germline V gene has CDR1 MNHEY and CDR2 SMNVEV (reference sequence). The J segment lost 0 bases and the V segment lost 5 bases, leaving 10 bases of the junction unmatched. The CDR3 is CASSPIPSGRASYEQYF. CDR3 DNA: TGTGCCAGCAGTCCAATACCCAGCGGGAGGGCCTCCTACGAGCAGTACTTC.

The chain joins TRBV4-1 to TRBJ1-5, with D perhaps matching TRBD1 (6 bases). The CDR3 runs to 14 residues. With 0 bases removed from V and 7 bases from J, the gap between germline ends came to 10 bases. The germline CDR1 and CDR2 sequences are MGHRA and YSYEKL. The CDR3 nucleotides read TGCGCCAGCAGCCAAGAGGGGGCGGACCAGCCCCAGCATTTT. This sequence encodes CASSQEGADQPQHF.

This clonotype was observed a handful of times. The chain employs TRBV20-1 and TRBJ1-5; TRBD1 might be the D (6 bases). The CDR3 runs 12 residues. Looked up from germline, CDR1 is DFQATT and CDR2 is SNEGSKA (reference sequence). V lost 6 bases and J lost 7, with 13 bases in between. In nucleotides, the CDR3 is TGCAGTGCCATATCGGGGGCCCAGCCCCAGCATTTT. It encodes CSAISGAQPQHF.

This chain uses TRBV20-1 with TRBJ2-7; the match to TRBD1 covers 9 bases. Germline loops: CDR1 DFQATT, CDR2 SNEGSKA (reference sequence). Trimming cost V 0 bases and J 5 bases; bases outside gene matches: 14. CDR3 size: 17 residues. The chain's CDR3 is CSARDPGRFGTGNEQYF. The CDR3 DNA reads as TGCAGTGCTAGAGATCCCGGCCGCTTCGGGACAGGGAACGAGCAGTACTTC.

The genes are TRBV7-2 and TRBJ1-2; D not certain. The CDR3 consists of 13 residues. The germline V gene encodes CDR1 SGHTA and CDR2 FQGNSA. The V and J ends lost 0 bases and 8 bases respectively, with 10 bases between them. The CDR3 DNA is TGTGCCAGCAGCTTAGCGAGGGAGAGGGGCTACACCTTC. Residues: CASSLARERGYTF.

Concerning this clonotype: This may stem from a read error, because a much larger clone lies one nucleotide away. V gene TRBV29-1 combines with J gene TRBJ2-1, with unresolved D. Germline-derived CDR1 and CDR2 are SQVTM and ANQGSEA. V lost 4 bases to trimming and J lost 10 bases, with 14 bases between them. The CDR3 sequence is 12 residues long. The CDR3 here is CSVGEAYYEQFF. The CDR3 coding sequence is TGCAGCGTTGGCGAGGCCTACTACGAGCAGTTCTTC.

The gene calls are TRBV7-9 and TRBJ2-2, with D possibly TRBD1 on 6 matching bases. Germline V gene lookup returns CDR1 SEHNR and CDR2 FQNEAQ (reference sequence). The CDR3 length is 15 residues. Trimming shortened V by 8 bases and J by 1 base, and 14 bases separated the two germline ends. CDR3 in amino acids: CASFRGGRNTGELFF. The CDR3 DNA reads TGTGCCAGCTTTAGAGGGGGACGGAACACCGGGGAGCTGTTTTTT.

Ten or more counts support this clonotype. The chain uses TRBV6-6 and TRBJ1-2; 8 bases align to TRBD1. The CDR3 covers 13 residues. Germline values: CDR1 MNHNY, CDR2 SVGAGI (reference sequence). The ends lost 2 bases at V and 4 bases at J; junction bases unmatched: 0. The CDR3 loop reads CASSYTGGYGYTF. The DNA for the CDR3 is TGTGCCAGCAGTTACACAGGGGGCTATGGCTACACCTTC.

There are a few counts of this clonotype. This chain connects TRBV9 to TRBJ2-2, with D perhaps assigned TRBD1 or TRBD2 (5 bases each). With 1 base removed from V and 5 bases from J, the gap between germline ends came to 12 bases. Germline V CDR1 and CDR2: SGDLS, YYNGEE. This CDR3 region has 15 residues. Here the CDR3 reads CASSVSGQGTGELFF. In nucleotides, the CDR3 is TGTGCCAGCAGCGTAAGCGGCCAGGGAACCGGGGAGCTGTTTTTT.

CDR3 bases: TGTGCCAGCCTTCAGGGTAACTATGGCTACACCTTC. Protein sequence: CASLQGNYGYTF. The V call is TRBV6-1, the J call TRBJ1-2; possible D gene TRBD1, 5 bases. V lost 8 bases to trimming and J lost 1 base, with 8 bases between them. CDR3 length equals 12 residues. CDR1 MNHNS and CDR2 SASEGT come from the germline V gene.

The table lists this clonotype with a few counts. The CDR3 DNA is TGTGCCAGCAGCCCAGGTTTCTGGGGTATCGAGCAGTACTTC. Amino acid sequence: CASSPGFWGIEQYF. V gene TRBV7-9 combines with J gene TRBJ2-7; D is uncertain. The CDR3 spans 14 residues. CDR1 and CDR2 from the germline V gene are SEHNR and FQNEAQ (reference sequence). Trimming left V 5 bases short and J 6 bases short, with 17 bases between.

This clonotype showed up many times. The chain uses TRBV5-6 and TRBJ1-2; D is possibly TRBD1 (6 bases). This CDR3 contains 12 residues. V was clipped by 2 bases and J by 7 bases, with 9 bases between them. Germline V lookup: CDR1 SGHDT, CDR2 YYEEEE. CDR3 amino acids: CASSFGRGGYTF. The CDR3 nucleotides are TGTGCCAGCAGCTTCGGCAGGGGTGGCTACACCTTC.

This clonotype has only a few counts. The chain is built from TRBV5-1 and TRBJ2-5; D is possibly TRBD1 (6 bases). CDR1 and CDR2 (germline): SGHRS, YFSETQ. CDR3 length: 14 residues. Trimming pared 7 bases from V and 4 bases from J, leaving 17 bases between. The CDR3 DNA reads TGCGCCAGCGGTCTTGGGGGCGTATCAGAGACCCAGTACTTC. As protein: CASGLGGVSETQYF.